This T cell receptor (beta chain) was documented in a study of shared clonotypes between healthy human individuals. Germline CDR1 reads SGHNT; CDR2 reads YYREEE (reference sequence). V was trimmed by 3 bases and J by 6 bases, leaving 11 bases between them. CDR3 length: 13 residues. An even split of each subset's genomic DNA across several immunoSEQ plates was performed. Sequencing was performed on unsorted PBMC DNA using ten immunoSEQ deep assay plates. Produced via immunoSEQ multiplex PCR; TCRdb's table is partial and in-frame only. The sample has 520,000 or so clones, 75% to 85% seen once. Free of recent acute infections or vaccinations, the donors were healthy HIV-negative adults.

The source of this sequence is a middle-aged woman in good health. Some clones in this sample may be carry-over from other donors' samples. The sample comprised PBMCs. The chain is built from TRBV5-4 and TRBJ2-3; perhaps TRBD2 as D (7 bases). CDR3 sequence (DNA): TGTGCCAGCAGCTCCCGGGGGGCTGATACGCAGTATTTT. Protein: CASSSRGADTQYF.